These 16 T cell receptor beta chains were all obtained from the same sample, sequenced in a study of blood T cells in healthy people across ages (dated by TCRdb to about 2015). Receptors were amplified or captured by 5' RACE. Sequencing used an Illumina HiSeq 2500. A second PCR of 7 to 11 cycles was performed with a sample-barcoded 5' primer and a J-beta primer mix. In TCRdb, the public reads were trimmed at Q25 with fastp and aligned with MiXCR, with productive beta chains retained. When rows share a CDR3 protein, they turn into one entry using the most common DNA and genes. This sample gives roughly 1,100,000 distinct CDR3 sequences in total; around 27% of them show up just once. The biggest ten clones account for 0.75% of the sample. The sample was also linked to a second study, of T cells of mothers and their children.

Material for sequencing was blood. The receptors stem from a girl aged 2-10 years in good health.

The V and J genes are TRBV4-2 and TRBJ2-2; 8 nucleotides line up with TRBD2. The germline V gene encodes CDR1 LGHNA and CDR2 YNFKEQ. With V trimmed by 4 bases and J by 3 bases, 4 bases remained unmatched. The CDR3 has 15 residues. CDR3 protein: CASSPPGGDTGELFF. In DNA, the CDR3 is TGTGCCAGCAGCCCTCCGGGAGGGGACACCGGGGAGCTGTTTTTT.

J is TRBJ2-1 and V is TRBV6-1; 8 nucleotides align to TRBD1. Trimming at V came to 6 bases and at J to 4 bases, leaving 8 bases not matched to a gene. CDR1 and CDR2 from the germline V gene are MNHNS and SASEGT. This CDR3 has 15 amino acids. This CDR3 reads CASRKDRGDYNEQFF. In DNA, the CDR3 is TGTGCCAGCAGAAAAGACAGGGGCGATTACAATGAGCAGTTCTTC.

CDR3 in amino acids: CASSQVAPTRPGVPYF. The CDR3 DNA is TGTGCCAGCAGCCAAGTCGCCCCGACTAGGCCGGGAGTCCCTTACTTC. The chain employs TRBV3-1 and TRBJ2-5; possibly TRBD2 for D (6 bases). The CDR3 has 16 amino acids. V was pared by 1 base and J by 14 bases, with 26 bases between. Per the germline V gene, CDR1 is LGHDT and CDR2 is YNNKEL (reference sequence).

The sample holds a few counts of this clonotype. This chain links TRBV7-9 with TRBJ1-1, with D maybe TRBD1 (6 bases). Trimming removed 11 bases at V and 4 bases at J, with 17 bases between. Germline V gene lookup returns CDR1 SEHNR and CDR2 FQNEAQ (reference sequence). This CDR3 is 13 amino acids long. CDR3 residues: CAVLPRGSTEAFF. DNA of the CDR3: TGTGCCGTCTTACCTAGGGGGAGCACTGAAGCTTTCTTT.

The chain has TRBV7-2 and TRBJ2-5; unclear D gene. The end of the DNA aligns better with TRBJ2-7, so the J call may be wrong. Germline V lookup: CDR1 SGHTA, CDR2 FQGNSA. The CDR3 runs to 13 residues. CDR3 region: CASSYENLYEQYF. CDR3 in DNA: TGTGCCAGCAGCTATGAAAACCTATACGAGCAGTACTTC.

This clonotype has a handful of counts. The V call is TRBV29-1, the J call TRBJ1-2; D not certain. V was pared by 0 bases and J by 8 bases, with 22 bases between. The germline V gene has CDR1 SQVTM and CDR2 ANQGSEA. The CDR3 runs 16 residues. CDR3: CSVEDRDLKARRGYTF. As DNA, the CDR3 is TGCAGCGTTGAAGATCGGGATTTGAAGGCGCGGAGGGGCTACACCTTC.

This clonotype was seen once. Relative to the germline gene, one junction end is altered; a read error may explain this. The gene calls are TRBV29-1 and TRBJ1-2; D gene unclear. Germline loops: CDR1 SQVTM, CDR2 ANQGSEA. This CDR3 spans 10 amino acids. The CDR3 coding sequence is TGCAGCGTCGAAGGAATTGGCTACACCTTC. Protein sequence: CSVEGIGYTF. The full variable domain, with the rest looked up from reference TRBV29-1 and TRBJ1-2, is SAVISQKPSRDICQRGTSLTIQCQVDSQVTMMFWYRQQPGQSLTLIATANQGSEATYESGFVIDKFPISRPNLTFSTLTVSNMSPEDSSIYLCSVEGIGYTFGSGTRLTVV.

The sample holds a few counts of this clonotype. The chain links TRBV6-1 to TRBJ1-2, with 7 positions matching TRBD1. The CDR3 runs to 14 residues. Germline V gene sequence: CDR1 MNHNS, CDR2 SASEGT. V shed 4 bases and J 6 bases; nucleotides not matched to a gene: 8. This chain's CDR3 is CASSATGRSDGYTF. The CDR3 bases are TGTGCCAGCAGTGCGACAGGGAGGTCTGATGGCTACACCTTC.

This clonotype came up many times. The rearrangement uses TRBV28 and TRBJ2-5, with D uncertain. Gene TRBJ2-7 matches the end of the DNA better, so the J call may be wrong. CDR1 MDHEN and CDR2 SYDVKM come from the germline V gene. This CDR3 contains 17 residues. The CDR3 is CASSFFPTRQVYYEQYF. CDR3 nucleotide sequence: TGTGCCAGCAGTTTTTTTCCCACCAGGCAGGTTTACTACGAGCAGTACTTC.

Worth noting for this clonotype: The junction does not match germline at one end; this may be a read error. The chain has TRBV7-9 and TRBJ2-5; TRBD1 is a possible D gene (6 bases). The DNA end is more similar to TRBJ2-7, so the J call may be wrong. This CDR3 spans 15 amino acids. CDR1 and CDR2 from the germline V gene are SEHNR and FQNEAQ (reference sequence). CDR3 in DNA: TGTGCCAGCAGCTTAGTCATCAGGGGCTCCAACGAGCAGTACTTC. Translation: CASSLVIRGSNEQYF.

This chain uses TRBV20-1 with TRBJ2-3; 7 positions agree with TRBD2. The germline CDR1 and CDR2 sequences are DFQATT and SNEGSKA (reference sequence). The CDR3 totals 14 residues. Trimming removed 5 bases from V and 3 bases from J; junction bases left unmatched: 8. The CDR3 DNA reads as TGCAGTGCTCCCAAAGCGGGGCCGACAGATACGCAGTATTTT. Its translation: CSAPKAGPTDTQYF.

The rearrangement joins TRBV6-2 or TRBV6-3 to TRBJ2-2; 7 bases are shared with TRBD2. This CDR3 is built from 17 residues. Germline lookup yields CDR1 MNHEY and CDR2 SVGEGT. Germline trimming cut 6 bases from V and 3 bases from J; bases unmatched to any gene: 13. In DNA form, the CDR3 reads TGTGCCAGCAGCCCCTCTATCGGGCGGGAGTACACCGGGGAGCTGTTTTTT. Amino acids: CASSPSIGREYTGELFF.

V gene TRBV2 combines with J gene TRBJ2-5, with D hard to call. The J call may be wrong; the DNA end is better matched by TRBJ2-7. The CDR3 has 13 residues. Germline lookup yields CDR1 SNHLY and CDR2 FYNNEI. CDR3 in amino acids: CASRIQISREQYF. CDR3 in DNA: TGTGCCAGCAGGATTCAGATTAGTCGCGAGCAGTACTTC.

With regard to this clonotype: One end of the junction varies from germline; a read error may be responsible. This chain uses TRBV5-6 with TRBJ2-3; 9 nucleotides match TRBD2. The CDR3 is 14 amino acids. Germline assignment: CDR1 SGHDT and CDR2 YYEEEE. CDR3 sequence: CASKPTSGLETQYF. The CDR3 DNA sequence: TGTGCCAGCAAACCCACTAGCGGGTTAGAGACCCAGTACTTT.

The chain uses TRBV20-1 and TRBJ2-1; D possibly corresponds to TRBD1 (5 bases). Trimming stripped 0 bases from V and 5 bases from J, with 8 bases between. Looked up from germline, CDR1 is DFQATT and CDR2 is SNEGSKA (reference sequence). The CDR3 is made up of 13 amino acids. The CDR3 bases are TGCAGTGCTAGAGATCTGGGGCACAATGAGCAGTTCTTC. As protein: CSARDLGHNEQFF.

In nucleotides, the CDR3 is TGTGCCAGCAGCACCGATAGCAATCAGCCCCAGCATTTT. Translation gives CASSTDSNQPQHF. The chain carries TRBV21-1 and TRBJ1-5. TRBV21-1 is listed as a pseudogene. This CDR3 spans 13 amino acids.